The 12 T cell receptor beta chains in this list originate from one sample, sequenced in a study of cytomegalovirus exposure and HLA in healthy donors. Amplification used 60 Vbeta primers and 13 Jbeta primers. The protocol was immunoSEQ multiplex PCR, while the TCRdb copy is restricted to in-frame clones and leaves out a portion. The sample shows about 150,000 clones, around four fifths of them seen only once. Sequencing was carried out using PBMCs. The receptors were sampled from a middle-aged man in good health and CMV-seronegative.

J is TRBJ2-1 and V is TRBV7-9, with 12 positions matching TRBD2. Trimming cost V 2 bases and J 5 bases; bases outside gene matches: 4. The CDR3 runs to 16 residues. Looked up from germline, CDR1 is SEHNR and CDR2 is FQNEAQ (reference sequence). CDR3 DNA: TGTGCCAGCAGCTTATCCCTAGCGGGGGGGAACAATGAGCAGTTCTTC. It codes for CASSLSLAGGNNEQFF.

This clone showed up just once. This CDR3 is CASSPSFYEQYF. The CDR3 nucleotides read TGTGCCAGCAGTCCCAGTTTCTACGAGCAGTACTTC. This chain uses TRBV27 with TRBJ2-7, with D uncertain. The CDR3 length is 12 residues. The V and J ends lost 5 bases and 3 bases respectively, with 8 bases between them. Germline CDR1 is MNHEY and CDR2 is SMNVEV (reference sequence).

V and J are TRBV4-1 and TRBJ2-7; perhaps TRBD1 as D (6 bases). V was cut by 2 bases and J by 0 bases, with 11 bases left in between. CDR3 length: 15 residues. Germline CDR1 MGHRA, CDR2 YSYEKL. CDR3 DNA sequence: TGCGCCAGCAGCCAAACCTTGGACAGCTCCTACGAGCAGTACTTC. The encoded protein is CASSQTLDSSYEQYF.

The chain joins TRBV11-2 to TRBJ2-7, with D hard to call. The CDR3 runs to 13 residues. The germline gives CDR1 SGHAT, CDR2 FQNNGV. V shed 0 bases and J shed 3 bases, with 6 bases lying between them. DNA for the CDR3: TGTGCCAGCAGCTTAGATTCCCTCTACGAGCAGTACTTC. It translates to CASSLDSLYEQYF. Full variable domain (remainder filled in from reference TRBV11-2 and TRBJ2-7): EAGVAQSPRYKIIEKRQSVAFWCNPISGHATLYWYQQILGQGPKLLIQFQNNGVVDDSQLPKDRFSAERLKGVDSTLKIQPAKLEDSAVYLCASSLDSLYEQYFGPGTRLTVT.

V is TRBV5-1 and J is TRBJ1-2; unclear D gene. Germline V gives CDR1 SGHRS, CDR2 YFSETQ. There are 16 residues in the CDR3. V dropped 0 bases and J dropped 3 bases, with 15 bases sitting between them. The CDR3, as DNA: TGCGCCAGCAGCTTGGCCGTCGGGGAGGGAGACTATGGCTACACCTTC. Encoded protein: CASSLAVGEGDYGYTF.

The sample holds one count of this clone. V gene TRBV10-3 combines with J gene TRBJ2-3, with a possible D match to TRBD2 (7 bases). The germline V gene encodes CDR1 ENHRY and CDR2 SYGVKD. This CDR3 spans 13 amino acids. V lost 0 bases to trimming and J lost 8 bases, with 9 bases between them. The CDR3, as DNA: TGTGCCATCAGTGAGTCAAGGGGGGGTACGCAGTATTTT. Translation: CAISESRGGTQYF.

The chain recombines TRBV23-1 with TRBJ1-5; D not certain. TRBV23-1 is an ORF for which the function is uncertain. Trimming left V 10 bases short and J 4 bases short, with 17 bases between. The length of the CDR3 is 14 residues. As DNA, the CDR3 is TGCGCCACCTGTAGGTGGTGGAGGAATCAGCCCCAGCATTTT. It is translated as CATCRWWRNQPQHF.

This chain's CDR3 is CASSLYGTGGGEQFF. CDR3 nucleotide sequence: TGTGCCAGCAGCTTATATGGGACAGGGGGTGGTGAGCAGTTCTTC. The rearrangement links TRBV7-3 to TRBJ2-1; 11 nucleotides match TRBD1. The CDR3 loop spans 15 amino acids. J gave up 9 bases and V 2 bases, and 6 bases lay outside the gene matches. Germline assignment: CDR1 SGHTA and CDR2 FQGTGA.

CDR3 residues: CATTPGGQGGVTVSYEQYF. Here the CDR3 DNA reads TGTGCCACCACCCCGGGCGGACAGGGGGGTGTAACCGTTTCCTACGAGCAGTACTTC. The genes are TRBV27 and TRBJ2-5; TRBD1 matches at 10 bases. Judging by the DNA end, TRBJ2-7 fits better; the J call may be wrong. Looked up from germline, CDR1 is MNHEY and CDR2 is SMNVEV (reference sequence). CDR3 length: 19 amino acids.

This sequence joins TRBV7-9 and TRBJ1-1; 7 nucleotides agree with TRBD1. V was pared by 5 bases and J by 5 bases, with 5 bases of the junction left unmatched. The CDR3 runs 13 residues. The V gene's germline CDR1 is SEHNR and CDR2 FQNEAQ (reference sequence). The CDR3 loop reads CASSLRQGTEAFF. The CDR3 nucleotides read TGTGCCAGCAGCCTCAGACAGGGAACTGAAGCTTTCTTT.

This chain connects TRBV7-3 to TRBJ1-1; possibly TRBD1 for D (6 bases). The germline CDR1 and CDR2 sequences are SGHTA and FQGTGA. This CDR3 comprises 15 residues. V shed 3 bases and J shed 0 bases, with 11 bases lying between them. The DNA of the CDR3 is TGTGCCAGCAGCTTCGGGGGGGCTGTGAACACTGAAGCTTTCTTT. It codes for CASSFGGAVNTEAFF.

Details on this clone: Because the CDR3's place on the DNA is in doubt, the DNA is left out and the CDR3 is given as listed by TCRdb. This CDR3 is CSSSFGDGAGDEKLFF. This chain links TRBV7-9 with TRBJ1-4. The CDR3 sequence runs 16 residues, both termini included. Looked up from germline, CDR1 is SEHNR and CDR2 is FQNEAQ (reference sequence).